This is a list of T cell receptor beta chains from one sample in a study of cytomegalovirus exposure and HLA in healthy donors. The table came from immunoSEQ multiplex PCR; TCRdb's copy has only in-frame clones and leaves some out. The sample records some 130,000 clones, roughly 85% being singletons. The material sequenced was PBMCs. These receptors were taken from a man aged 35-49 years in good health and CMV-seronegative. CDR3s include the opening cysteine and the closing phenylalanine or tryptophan. Each record gives: V gene, J gene, clone size, D gene, CDR3 protein, CDR3 DNA. A D gene is named only where the DNA matches it firmly. Part of the rows lack a size; the others show once, few, many or a class for expanded clones.

TRBV18	TRBJ1-1	NA	NA	CASSPVGSVAGTEAFF	TGTGCCAGCTCACCAGTAGGGTCGGTGGCGGGCACTGAAGCTTTCTTT
TRBV6-6	TRBJ1-4	few	NA	CASSYEGEKLFF	TGTGCCAGCAGTTACGAGGGAGAAAAACTGTTTTTT
TRBV6-6	TRBJ1-4	NA	TRBD1	CASSYGQGKLFF	TGTGCCAGCAGTTACGGACAGGGGAAACTGTTTTTT
TRBV18	TRBJ2-1	NA	NA	CASEPIQSSYNEQFF	TGTGCCAGCGAGCCGATACAGAGCTCCTACAATGAGCAGTTCTTC
TRBV25-1	TRBJ2-7	NA	TRBD2	CASSAPTSAHEQYF	TGTGCCAGCAGTGCGCCTACTAGCGCCCACGAGCAGTACTTC
TRBV27	TRBJ2-7	NA	TRBD1	CASSPFRTGLYEQYF	TGTGCCAGCTCCCCGTTCCGGACAGGACTCTACGAGCAGTACTTC
TRBV19	TRBJ1-3	NA	NA	CASSTGSGNTIYF	TGTGCCAGTAGTACCGGGAGTGGAAACACCATATATTTT
TRBV7-9	TRBJ2-3	NA	TRBD2	CASIRSGSKDTQYF	TGTGCCAGCATCCGTAGCGGGAGTAAGGATACGCAGTATTTT
TRBV10-3	TRBJ2-1	NA	TRBD2	CAISQGTGEGEQFF	TGTGCCATCAGCCAAGGGACGGGGGAGGGTGAGCAGTTCTTC
TRBV29-1	TRBJ1-2	few	NA	CSVDGEGQGYGYTF	TGCAGCGTTGATGGGGAAGGGCAGGGCTATGGCTACACCTTC
TRBV7-9	TRBJ1-2	NA	NA	CASSLRGIPNYGYTF	TGTGCCAGCAGCTTACGAGGGATCCCTAACTATGGCTACACCTTC
TRBV18	TRBJ2-3	NA	NA	CASSRVSSTDTQYF	TGTGCCAGCTCGAGGGTTTCTAGCACAGATACGCAGTATTTT